This T cell receptor (beta chain) was recorded in a study of blood T cell repertoires in COVID-19. Study members were between 18 and 89 years old and lived in over 20 US regions. Assignments of participants to cohorts depended upon their own reported clinical history. This CDR3 has 15 residues. The germline V gene encodes CDR1 MNHEY and CDR2 SVGAGI. Unmatched junction bases numbered 6, after V lost 5 bases and J lost 1 base. Profiled with immunoSEQ multiplex PCR; TCRdb holds only in-frame clones, not every one. The table has about 240,000 clones, 87% seen once. This clone was observed a few times. Material: PBMCs or T cells enriched from blood (not recorded which). The TCR originated in a woman aged 25 to 39 with acute COVID-19. V and J are TRBV6-5 and TRBJ2-7; 9 bases are a match to TRBD1. This CDR3 is CASSLTGGASYEQYF. The CDR3 DNA is TGTGCCAGCAGTCTGACAGGGGGGGCATCCTACGAGCAGTACTTC.